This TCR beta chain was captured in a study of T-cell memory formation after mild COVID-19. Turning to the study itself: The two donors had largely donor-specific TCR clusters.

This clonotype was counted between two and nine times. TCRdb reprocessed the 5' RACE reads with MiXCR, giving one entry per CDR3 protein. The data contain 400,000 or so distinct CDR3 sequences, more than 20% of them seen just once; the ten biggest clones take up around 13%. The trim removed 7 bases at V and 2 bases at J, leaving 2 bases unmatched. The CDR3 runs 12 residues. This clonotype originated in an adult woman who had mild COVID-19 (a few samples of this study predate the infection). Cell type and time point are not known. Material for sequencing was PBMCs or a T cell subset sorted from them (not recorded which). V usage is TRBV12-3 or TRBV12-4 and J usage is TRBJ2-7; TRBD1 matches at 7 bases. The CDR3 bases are TGTGCCAGCAACACAGGGGCCTACGAGCAGTACTTC. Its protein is CASNTGAYEQYF.